A single T cell receptor beta chain is shown here with its context. Antigen unknown. Its ends do not fully match the called genes, so a read error is possible. Germline assignment: CDR1 MDHEN and CDR2 SYDVKM. This CDR3 is built from 13 residues. It was with a sample-barcoded 5' primer and a J-beta primer mix that a second PCR of roughly 6 to 12 cycles was run. Using its own MiXCR run on the 5' RACE reads, TCRdb lists one record per CDR3 protein. This table has 500,000 to 550,000 distinct CDR3 sequences, 24% appearing once. This sample stems from a study of blood T cells in healthy people across ages. Overall study findings and caveats: Correlation between TCR beta diversity and naive T cell percentage was strong.

A further study also used this sample, focusing on T cells of mothers and their children. From that study: Versus unrelated pairs, overlap was slightly higher in related mother-child pairs, without reaching significance.

The sequence came from a boy between 5 and 17 years old in good health. Source material: blood. The chain employs TRBV28 and TRBJ1-5; D is perhaps TRBD1 (6 bases). CDR3 coding DNA: TGTGCCAGCAGCTTGACAGGACGTCAGCCCCGGCATTTT. Amino acid sequence: CASSLTGRQPRHF.